The 25 T cell receptor beta chains below come from one sample, sequenced in a study of tumor-infiltrating lymphocytes in primary liver carcinoma. TCR beta cDNA was reverse-transcribed from roughly 0.45 ug of total RNA. The reaction used a constant-region primer and ProtoScript II reverse transcriptase. Slightly modified ARM-PCR with three nested multiplex PCR rounds yielded TCR beta libraries. The opening two PCR rounds, around 10 cycles each, paired TRBV1-TRBV30 forward primers with a C-beta reverse primer. MiXCR, applied by TCRdb to the multiplex PCR reads, yields one record per CDR3 protein. The sample shows approximately 300,000 distinct CDR3 sequences, about 62% of them seen only once. Unsorted whole blood served as the source of blood RNA, and germline DNA was extracted as well. Sequencing was carried out using peripheral blood. The receptors stem from a man in his forties or fifties with primary liver carcinoma and hepatitis B virus infection.

This clonotype appeared a single time. Given the absence of the conserved phenylalanine or tryptophan at the CDR3 end, a read error is likely. This chain joins TRBV11-2 and TRBJ1-6; TRBD1 agrees at 7 bases. Germline V gene sequence: CDR1 SGHAT, CDR2 FQNNGV. Trimming took 5 bases from V and 5 from J; bases not matched to a gene: 6. The CDR3 contains 15 residues. CDR3 loop: CASSRTGVNNSPLHS. CDR3 nucleotides: TGTGCCAGCAGCCGAACAGGGGTGAATAATTCACCCCTCCACTCT.

This clonotype was recorded many times. The rearrangement links TRBV6-1 to TRBJ2-3, with D possibly matching TRBD2 (5 bases). CDR1 MNHNS and CDR2 SASEGT come from the germline V gene. Trimming removed 0 bases from V and 2 bases from J, with 12 bases in between. The CDR3 spans 16 residues. The CDR3 here is CASSEARAGSTDTQYF. The CDR3 DNA is TGTGCCAGCAGTGAAGCTCGGGCGGGCTCCACAGATACGCAGTATTTT.

Worth noting for this clonotype: It may be a read error: a sequence one base away is much more abundant. The V call is TRBV4-3, the J call TRBJ2-2, with 9 bases matching TRBD1. The CDR3 has 15 residues. From germline, CDR1 is LGHNA and CDR2 YSLEER. CDR3 residues: CTSSLDRGYTGELFF. CDR3 nucleotide sequence: TGCACCAGCAGTCTGGACAGGGGTTACACCGGGGAGCTGTTTTTT.

This clonotype was recorded only once. This chain uses TRBV7-9 with TRBJ2-7; either TRBD1 or TRBD2 may fit D (5 bases each). The germline V and J ends were trimmed by 7 bases and 3 bases, with 22 bases remaining between them. This CDR3 has 16 amino acids. Germline values: CDR1 SEHNR, CDR2 FQNEAQ (reference sequence). In DNA form, the CDR3 reads TGTGCCAGCACTTTAGTAGGGGTGTGGGGGAGCTACGAGCAGTACTTC. Translated, it gives CASTLVGVWGSYEQYF.

The chain recombines TRBV7-6 with TRBJ2-2, with 12 nucleotides matching TRBD1. Trimming removed 5 bases from V and 6 bases from J; junction bases left unmatched: 4. From germline, CDR1 is SGHVS and CDR2 FNYEAQ. This CDR3 region has 15 residues. The DNA for the CDR3 is TGTGCCAGCAGCCCGGGACAGGGGGCCCCCGGGGAGCTGTTTTTT. This codes for CASSPGQGAPGELFF. The variable domain in full, with the rest retrieved from reference TRBV7-6 and TRBJ2-2, is GAGVSQSPRYKVTKRGQDVALRCDPISGHVSLYWYRQALGQGPEFLTYFNYEAQQDKSGLPNDRFSAERPEGSISTLTIQRTEQRDSAMYRCASSPGQGAPGELFFGEGSRLTVL.

This clonotype was detected many times. This chain joins TRBV29-1 and TRBJ2-7; perhaps TRBD2 as D (5 bases). The CDR3 is made up of 11 amino acids. Germline CDR1 and CDR2: SQVTM and ANQGSEA. V was clipped by 7 bases and J by 3 bases, with 10 bases between them. CDR3 sequence reads: CSGGDGYEQYF. CDR3 DNA sequence: TGCAGCGGGGGAGACGGCTACGAGCAGTACTTC.

About this clonotype itself: A much larger clone sits a single nucleotide away, making a read error possible. This rearrangement joins TRBV6-6 to TRBJ2-5; 8 positions agree with TRBD2. Germline CDR1 and CDR2: MNHNY and SVGAGI (reference sequence). The CDR3 length is 13 residues. The DNA for the CDR3 is TGTGTCAGCAGTCCCGGGGGGGAAGGGACCCAGTACTTC. Residues: CVSSPGGEGTQYF.

This clonotype came up a few times. The chain is built from TRBV7-3 and TRBJ2-2; unclear D gene. The V gene's germline CDR1 is SGHTA and CDR2 FQGTGA. This CDR3 contains 13 residues. Trimming left V 5 bases short and J 6 bases short, with 10 bases between. The CDR3 DNA is TGTGCCAGCAGCCCCCTAGTGCCCGGGGAGCTGTTTTTT. Translation: CASSPLVPGELFF.

This clonotype has a single count. This may come from a read error, since a much larger clone is one base off. CDR3 amino acids: CASSPQGGMPRELFF. The CDR3 bases are TGTGCCAGCAGTCCCCAGGGAGGGATGCCCAGGGAGCTGTTTTTT. This chain links TRBV12-3 or TRBV12-4 with TRBJ2-2; TRBD2 matches 7 bases. The junction had 12 bases not matched to a gene; V was cut back by 5 bases and J by 9 bases. This CDR3 has 15 amino acids.

The sample holds one count of this clonotype. A much larger clone differs from this one at a single base, so this may be a read error. The chain carries TRBV4-1 and TRBJ2-1; a weak D match, TRBD2 (6 bases). Trimming stripped 1 base from V and 9 bases from J, with 19 bases between. CDR1 is MGHRA and CDR2 is YSYEKL in the germline V gene. CDR3 length equals 16 residues. The CDR3 DNA follows: TGCGCCAGCAGCCAAGTTACTAGCAGGAGTGGATTTGAGCAGTTCTTC. This sequence encodes CASSQVTSRSGFEQFF.

In its sample, this clonotype was seen once. This chain joins TRBV11-2 and TRBJ1-5, with 8 bases aligning to TRBD1. The CDR3 is 17 residues long. Germline-derived CDR1 and CDR2 are SGHAT and FQNNGV. V was pared by 1 base and J by 7 bases, with 12 bases of the junction left unmatched. The CDR3 sequence: CASSLGGRGRAPQPQHF. CDR3 bases: TGTGCCAGCAGCTTAGGGGGCAGGGGGCGGGCTCCGCAGCCCCAGCATTTT.

As to this clonotype: This may come from a read error, since a much larger clone is one base off. The V and J genes are TRBV6-2 or TRBV6-3 and TRBJ2-7; 8 nucleotides line up with TRBD1. The CDR3 contains 18 residues. The germline CDR1 and CDR2 sequences are MNHEY and SVGEGT. The CDR3 DNA reads TGTGCCAGCAGTCACTCGTATCGACAGGGGCAGAGCTCCTACGAGCAGTACTTC. As protein: CASSHSYRQGQSSYEQYF.

A word on this clonotype: This may stem from a read error, because a much larger clone lies one nucleotide away. The chain has TRBV6-5 and TRBJ2-3; 11 bases match TRBD2. The CDR3 contains 15 residues. CDR1 and CDR2 (germline): MNHEY, SVGAGI. The CDR3 region is CTSSLLAGATDTQYF. CDR3 bases: TGTACCAGCAGCCTACTAGCGGGAGCCACAGATACGCAGTATTTT.

The sample holds one count of this clonotype. A much larger clone is a single base away; this may be a read error. The chain has TRBV6-2 or TRBV6-3 and TRBJ1-5; perhaps TRBD1 as D (6 bases). The CDR3 sequence is 16 residues long. CDR1 and CDR2 (germline): MNHEY, SVGEGT. V was cut by 5 bases and J by 1 base, with 15 bases left in between. The CDR3 protein is CASSQRGGGSNQPQHF. DNA of the CDR3: TGTGCCAGCAGTCAAAGGGGGGGAGGAAGCAATCAGCCCCAGCATTTT.

J is TRBJ2-7 and V is TRBV6-6; D gene ambiguous. V lost 2 bases and J lost 7, with 12 bases in between. This CDR3 contains 13 residues. Germline-derived CDR1 and CDR2 are MNHNY and SVGAGI (reference sequence). The CDR3: CASSYTGLGEQYF. Written as DNA, the CDR3 is TGTGCCAGCAGTTACACGGGCCTGGGGGAGCAGTACTTC.

Note on this clonotype: A much larger clone lies a single base off, so this may be a read error. The rearrangement joins TRBV6-5 to TRBJ1-3, with a weak D call TRBD1 (5 bases). This CDR3 is 20 amino acids long. CDR1 is MNHEY, CDR2 SVGAGI, per germline. The V and J ends lost 1 base and 0 bases respectively, with 22 bases between them. CDR3 sequence: CASSYLGETTHLLSGNTIYF. CDR3 coding DNA: TGTGCCAGCAGTTACTTGGGGGAGACAACCCATCTTCTCTCTGGAAACACCATATATTTT.

This rearrangement joins TRBV6-2 or TRBV6-3 to TRBJ2-7, with no clear D. Looked up from germline, CDR1 is MNHEY and CDR2 is SVGEGT. The CDR3 consists of 11 residues. V lost 7 bases and J lost 4, with 8 bases in between. The CDR3 spells CASTITYEQYF. As DNA, the CDR3 is TGTGCCAGCACTATTACTTACGAGCAGTACTTC.

In regard to this clonotype: A much larger clonotype is one base distant, so this may be a read error. This rearrangement joins TRBV29-1 to TRBJ1-2; D unclear. CDR1 SQVTM and CDR2 ANQGSEA come from the germline V gene. Trimming took off 3 bases at V and 5 bases at J, with 10 bases between the two ends. This CDR3 spans 12 amino acids. CDR3 in amino acids: CSVDRRGYGYTF. CDR3 sequence (DNA): TGCAGCGTTGATAGGAGAGGGTATGGCTACACCTTC.

The table lists this clonotype with many counts. The chain is built from TRBV12-3 or TRBV12-4 and TRBJ2-7; D is possibly TRBD1 (6 bases). V lost 5 bases to trimming and J lost 0 bases, with 14 bases between them. This CDR3 has 15 residues. Here the CDR3 DNA reads TGTGCCAGCAGTCGGACAGTTGGGGACTCCTACGAGCAGTACTTC. This encodes CASSRTVGDSYEQYF.

As to this clonotype: This may arise from a read error, as a much more abundant clone is one base away. The DNA for the CDR3 is TGTGCCAGCAGCCCGGGAGGGGCCCTCTCTTGGGGAACTGAAGCTTTCTTT. This translates into CASSPGGALSWGTEAFF. This chain connects TRBV5-5 to TRBJ1-1; D possibly corresponds to TRBD1 (5 bases). CDR3 length equals 17 residues. Trimming pared 4 bases from V and 5 bases from J, leaving 24 bases between. CDR1 and CDR2 from the germline V gene are SGHKS and YYEKEE (reference sequence).

Regarding this clonotype: With a much larger clone just one base away, this may be a read error. This chain uses TRBV14 with TRBJ2-5; 8 bases align to TRBD2. Per germline, CDR1 SGHDN and CDR2 FVKESK. The junction had 9 bases not matched to a gene; V was cut back by 5 bases and J by 4 bases. The CDR3 loop spans 15 amino acids. The DNA for the CDR3 is TGTGCCAGCAGCTCTTGGACTAGCAGGGGAGAGACCCAGTACTTC. Translated: CASSSWTSRGETQYF.

This clonotype appeared many times. The chain recombines TRBV6-5 with TRBJ2-7; 10 nucleotides agree with TRBD1. Germline V gene lookup returns CDR1 MNHEY and CDR2 SVGAGI. This CDR3 comprises 16 residues. J gave up 4 bases and V 4 bases, and 10 bases lay outside the gene matches. The DNA for the CDR3 is TGTGCCAGCAGTTCCCCACCGGGACAGGGGTCTTACGAGCAGTACTTC. Its protein product is CASSSPPGQGSYEQYF.

This sequence joins TRBV6-1 and TRBJ2-7; D may be TRBD1 (7 bases). The CDR3 sequence is 14 residues long. Between the trimmed V and J ends, which lost 8 bases and 0 bases, there was a span of 14 bases. The germline V gene has CDR1 MNHNS and CDR2 SASEGT. In DNA form, the CDR3 reads TGTGCCAGCTGTGGCGGGACAGTCTCCTACGAGCAGTACTTC. The encoded protein is CASCGGTVSYEQYF.

V gene TRBV4-1 combines with J gene TRBJ2-5; TRBD2 aligns across 15 bases. This CDR3 has 17 amino acids. Germline V gives CDR1 MGHRA, CDR2 YSYEKL. Trimming took 6 bases from V and 6 from J; bases not matched to a gene: 11. CDR3 sequence: CASRYSPGTSGGKTQYF. The CDR3 DNA reads as TGCGCCAGCAGATACAGTCCCGGGACTAGCGGGGGGAAGACCCAGTACTTC.

The J gene is TRBJ2-5, the V gene TRBV11-3; 10 bases agree with TRBD2. The CDR3 length is 16 residues. With 2 bases clipped from V and 2 bases from J, the junction kept 5 bases outside the gene matches. CDR1 and CDR2 (germline): SGHNT, YENEEA. The CDR3 sequence: CASSLKETSGQETQYF. As DNA, the CDR3 is TGTGCCAGCAGCTTAAAGGAGACTAGCGGGCAAGAGACCCAGTACTTC.